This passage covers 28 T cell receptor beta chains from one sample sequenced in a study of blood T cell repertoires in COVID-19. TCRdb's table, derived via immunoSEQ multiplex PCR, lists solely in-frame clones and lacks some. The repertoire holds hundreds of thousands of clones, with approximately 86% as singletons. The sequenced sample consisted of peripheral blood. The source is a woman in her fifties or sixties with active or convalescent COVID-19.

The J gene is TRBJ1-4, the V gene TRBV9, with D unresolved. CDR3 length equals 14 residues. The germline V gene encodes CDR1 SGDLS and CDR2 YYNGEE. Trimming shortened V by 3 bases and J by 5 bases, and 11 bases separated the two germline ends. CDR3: CASSAVGQNEKLFF. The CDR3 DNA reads TGTGCCAGCAGCGCAGTGGGCCAGAATGAAAAACTGTTTTTT.

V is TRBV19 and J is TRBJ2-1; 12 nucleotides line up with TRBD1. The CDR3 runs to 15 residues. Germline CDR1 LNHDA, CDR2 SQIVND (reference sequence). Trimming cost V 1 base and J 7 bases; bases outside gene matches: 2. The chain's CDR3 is CASSIGGQGANEQFF. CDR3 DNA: TGTGCCAGTAGTATAGGGGGACAGGGGGCTAATGAGCAGTTCTTC. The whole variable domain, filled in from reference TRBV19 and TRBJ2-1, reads DGGITQSPKYLFRKEGQNVTLSCEQNLNHDAMYWYRQDPGQGLRLIYYSQIVNDFQKGDIAEGYSVSREKKESFPLTVTSAQKNPTAFYLCASSIGGQGANEQFFGPGTRLTVL.

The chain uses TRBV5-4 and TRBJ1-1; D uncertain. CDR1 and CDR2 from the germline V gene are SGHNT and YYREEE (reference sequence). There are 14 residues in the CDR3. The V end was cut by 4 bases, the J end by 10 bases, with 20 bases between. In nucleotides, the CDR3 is TGTGCCAGCAGCAATGAGACCGGGAAGGTTGCAGCTTTCTTT. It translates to CASSNETGKVAAFF.

CDR3 in amino acids: CASSPLTGSGNEQFF. The CDR3, as DNA: TGTGCCAGCAGCCCCCTGACAGGGTCGGGCAATGAGCAGTTCTTC. The V gene is TRBV5-4, the J gene TRBJ2-1; 7 bases are shared with TRBD1. CDR1 SGHNT and CDR2 YYREEE come from the germline V gene (reference sequence). The V segment lost 4 bases and the J segment 6 bases; nucleotides outside the gene matches: 10. The CDR3 length is 15 residues.

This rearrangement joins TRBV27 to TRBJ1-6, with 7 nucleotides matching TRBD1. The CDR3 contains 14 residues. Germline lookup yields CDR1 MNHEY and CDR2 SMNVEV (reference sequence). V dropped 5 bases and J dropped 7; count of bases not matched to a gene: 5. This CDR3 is CASSPRGGNSPLHF. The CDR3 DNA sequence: TGTGCCAGCAGTCCTCGAGGGGGCAATTCACCCCTCCACTTT.

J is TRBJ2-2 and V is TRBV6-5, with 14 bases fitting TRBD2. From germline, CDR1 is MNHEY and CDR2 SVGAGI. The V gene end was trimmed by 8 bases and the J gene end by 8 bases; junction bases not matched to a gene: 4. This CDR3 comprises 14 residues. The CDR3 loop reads CASGTSGRSGELFF. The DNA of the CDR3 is TGTGCCAGCGGGACTAGCGGGAGATCGGGGGAGCTGTTTTTT.

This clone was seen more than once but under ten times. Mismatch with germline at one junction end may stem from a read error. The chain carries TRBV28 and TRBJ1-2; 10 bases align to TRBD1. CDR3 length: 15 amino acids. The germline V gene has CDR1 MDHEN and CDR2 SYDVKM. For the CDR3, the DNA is TGTGCCAGCAGTTTAATAACCCCCGGGACAGGGGCTAAAATTTTC. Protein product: CASSLITPGTGAKIF.

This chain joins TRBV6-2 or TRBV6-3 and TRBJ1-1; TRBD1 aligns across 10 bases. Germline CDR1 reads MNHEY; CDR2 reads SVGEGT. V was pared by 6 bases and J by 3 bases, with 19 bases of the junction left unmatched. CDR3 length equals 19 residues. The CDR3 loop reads CASSPWLGRLDRGYTEAFF. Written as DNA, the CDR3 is TGTGCCAGCAGCCCCTGGTTGGGTAGGCTGGACAGGGGGTACACTGAAGCTTTCTTT.

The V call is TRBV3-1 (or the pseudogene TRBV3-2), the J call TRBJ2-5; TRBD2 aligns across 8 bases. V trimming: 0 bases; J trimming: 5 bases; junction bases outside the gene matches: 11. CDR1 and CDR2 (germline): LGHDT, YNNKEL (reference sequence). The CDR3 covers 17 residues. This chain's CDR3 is CASSQEITRLAGETQYF. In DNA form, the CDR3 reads TGTGCCAGCAGCCAAGAGATAACGCGCCTAGCGGGCGAGACCCAGTACTTC.

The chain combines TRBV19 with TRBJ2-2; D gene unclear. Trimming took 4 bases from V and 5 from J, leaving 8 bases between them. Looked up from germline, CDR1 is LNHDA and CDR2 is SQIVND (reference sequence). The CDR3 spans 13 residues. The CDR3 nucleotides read TGTGCCAGTAGTACCGGGTGGACCGGGGAGCTGTTTTTT. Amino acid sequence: CASSTGWTGELFF.

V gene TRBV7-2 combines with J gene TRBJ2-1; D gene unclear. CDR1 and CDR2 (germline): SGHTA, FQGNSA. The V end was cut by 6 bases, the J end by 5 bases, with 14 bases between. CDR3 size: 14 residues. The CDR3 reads CASRPRLSDNEQFF. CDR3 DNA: TGTGCCAGCAGGCCTAGACTGTCCGACAATGAGCAGTTCTTC.

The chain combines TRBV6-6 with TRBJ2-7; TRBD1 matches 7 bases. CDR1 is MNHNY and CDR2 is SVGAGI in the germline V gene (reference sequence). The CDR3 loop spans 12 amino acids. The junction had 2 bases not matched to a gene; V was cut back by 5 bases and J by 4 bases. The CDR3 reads CASSATGYEQYF. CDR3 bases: TGTGCCAGCAGTGCGACAGGGTACGAGCAGTACTTC.

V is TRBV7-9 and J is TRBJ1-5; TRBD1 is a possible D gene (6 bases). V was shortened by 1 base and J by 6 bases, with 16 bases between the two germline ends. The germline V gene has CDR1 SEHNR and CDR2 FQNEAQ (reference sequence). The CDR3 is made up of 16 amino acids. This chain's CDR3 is CASSLGGLTGGQPQHF. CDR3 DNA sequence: TGTGCCAGCAGCTTAGGGGGCCTGACAGGTGGTCAGCCCCAGCATTTT.

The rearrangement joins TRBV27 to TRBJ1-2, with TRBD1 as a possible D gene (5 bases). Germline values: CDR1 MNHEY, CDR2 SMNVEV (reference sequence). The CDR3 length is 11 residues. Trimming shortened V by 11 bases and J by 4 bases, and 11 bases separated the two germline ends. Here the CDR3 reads CAAWGVYGYTF. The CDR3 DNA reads TGTGCCGCCTGGGGGGTCTATGGCTACACCTTC.

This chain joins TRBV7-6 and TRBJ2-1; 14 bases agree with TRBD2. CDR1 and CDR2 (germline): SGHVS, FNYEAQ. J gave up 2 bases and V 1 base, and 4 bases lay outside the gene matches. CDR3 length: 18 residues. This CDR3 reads CASSLVGGLAGAYNEQFF. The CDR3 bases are TGTGCCAGCAGCTTAGTAGGGGGACTAGCGGGAGCCTACAATGAGCAGTTCTTC.

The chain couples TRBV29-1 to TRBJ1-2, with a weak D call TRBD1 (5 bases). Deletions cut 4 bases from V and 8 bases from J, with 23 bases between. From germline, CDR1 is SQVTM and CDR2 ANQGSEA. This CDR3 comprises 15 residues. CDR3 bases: TGCAGCGTTGTTACCCAGGGTGTAGAGCTCAGGGGCTACACCTTC. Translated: CSVVTQGVELRGYTF.

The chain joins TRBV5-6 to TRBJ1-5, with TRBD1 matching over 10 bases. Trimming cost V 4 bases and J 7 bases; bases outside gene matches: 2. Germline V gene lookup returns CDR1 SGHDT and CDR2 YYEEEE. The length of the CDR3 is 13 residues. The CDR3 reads CASSQDRGQPQHF. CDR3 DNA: TGTGCCAGCAGCCAGGACAGGGGGCAGCCCCAGCATTTT.

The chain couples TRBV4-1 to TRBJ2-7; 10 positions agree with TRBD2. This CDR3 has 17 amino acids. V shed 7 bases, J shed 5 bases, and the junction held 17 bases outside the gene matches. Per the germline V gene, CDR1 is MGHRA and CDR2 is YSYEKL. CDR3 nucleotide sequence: TGCGCCAGCAACCCTAACCCCCTAGCGGGAGAGGACCACGAGCAGTACTTC. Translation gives CASNPNPLAGEDHEQYF.

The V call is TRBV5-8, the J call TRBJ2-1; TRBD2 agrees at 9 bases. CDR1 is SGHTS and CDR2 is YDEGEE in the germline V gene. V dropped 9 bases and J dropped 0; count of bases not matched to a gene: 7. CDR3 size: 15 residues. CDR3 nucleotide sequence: TGTGCCATCCCTTTGCGGGAGGGCTCCTACAATGAGCAGTTCTTC. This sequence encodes CAIPLREGSYNEQFF.

The CDR3 DNA sequence: TGCAGTGCTAGTGACTACGTGGCGGGAGCGTGGGAGACCCAGTACTTC. It codes for CSASDYVAGAWETQYF. This chain connects TRBV20-1 to TRBJ2-5; 7 bases fit TRBD2. Germline assignment: CDR1 DFQATT and CDR2 SNEGSKA (reference sequence). The V gene end was trimmed by 3 bases and the J gene end by 5 bases; junction bases not matched to a gene: 15. CDR3 length equals 16 residues.

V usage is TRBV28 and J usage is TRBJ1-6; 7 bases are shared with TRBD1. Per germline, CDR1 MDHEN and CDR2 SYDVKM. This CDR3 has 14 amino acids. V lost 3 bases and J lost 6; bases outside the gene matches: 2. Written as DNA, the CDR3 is TGTGCCAGCAGTTTGCAGGGGGGTAATTCACCCCTCCACTTT. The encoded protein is CASSLQGGNSPLHF.

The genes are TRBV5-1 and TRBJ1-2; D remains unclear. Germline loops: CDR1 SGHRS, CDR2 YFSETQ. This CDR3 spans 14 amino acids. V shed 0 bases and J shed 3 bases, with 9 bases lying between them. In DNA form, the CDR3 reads TGCGCCAGCAGCTTGGATGCAGACTACTATGGCTACACCTTC. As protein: CASSLDADYYGYTF.

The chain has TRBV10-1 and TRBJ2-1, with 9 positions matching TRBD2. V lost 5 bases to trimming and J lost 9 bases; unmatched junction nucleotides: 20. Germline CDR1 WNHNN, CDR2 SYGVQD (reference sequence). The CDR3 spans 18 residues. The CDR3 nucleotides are TGCGCCAGCAGTCCCTCATTCAGCCTAGCGGGGCCCAGAGGTGAGCAGTTCTTC. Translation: CASSPSFSLAGPRGEQFF.

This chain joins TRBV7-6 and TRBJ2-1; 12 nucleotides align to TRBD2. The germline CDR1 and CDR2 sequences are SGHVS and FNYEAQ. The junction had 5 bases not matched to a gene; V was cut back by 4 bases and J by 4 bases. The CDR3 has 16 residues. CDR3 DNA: TGTGCCAGCAGCTCAACCGGGACTAGCGGGTACAATGAGCAGTTCTTC. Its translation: CASSSTGTSGYNEQFF.

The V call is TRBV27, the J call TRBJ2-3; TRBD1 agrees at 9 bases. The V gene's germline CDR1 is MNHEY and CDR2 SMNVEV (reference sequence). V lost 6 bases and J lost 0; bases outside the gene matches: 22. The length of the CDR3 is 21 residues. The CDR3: CASRLRDRAVSGPLSTDTQYF. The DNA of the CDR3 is TGTGCCAGCAGACTCCGGGACAGGGCTGTTTCCGGACCCCTTAGCACAGATACGCAGTATTTT.

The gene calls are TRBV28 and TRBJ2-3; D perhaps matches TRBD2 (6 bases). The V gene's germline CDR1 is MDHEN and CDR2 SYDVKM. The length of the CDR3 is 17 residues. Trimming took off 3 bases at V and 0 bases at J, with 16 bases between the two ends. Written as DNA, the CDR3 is TGTGCCAGCAGTTTTCAGACCGGGGGAGGTAGCACAGATACGCAGTATTTT. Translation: CASSFQTGGGSTDTQYF.

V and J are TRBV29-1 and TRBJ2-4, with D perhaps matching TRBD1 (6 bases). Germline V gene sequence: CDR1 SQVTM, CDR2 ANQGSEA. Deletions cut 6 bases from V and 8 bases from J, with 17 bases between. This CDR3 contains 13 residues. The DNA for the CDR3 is TGCAGCGTCTCTTTCGCACAGGGAGACATTCAGTACTTC. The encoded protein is CSVSFAQGDIQYF.

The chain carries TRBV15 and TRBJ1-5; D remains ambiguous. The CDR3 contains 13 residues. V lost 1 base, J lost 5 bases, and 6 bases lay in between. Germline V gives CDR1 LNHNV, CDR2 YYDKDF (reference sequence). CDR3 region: CATSRGAHQPQHF. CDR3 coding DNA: TGTGCCACCAGCAGAGGGGCCCATCAGCCCCAGCATTTT.